This TCR beta chain was recorded in a study of cytomegalovirus exposure and HLA in healthy donors. The study ran its PCR with 60 Vbeta and 13 Jbeta primers. Profiled with immunoSEQ multiplex PCR; TCRdb holds only in-frame clones, not every one. The sample contains 150,000 to 200,000 clones, roughly 87% of which appear only once. Sequencing was carried out using PBMCs. The sequence derives from a man aged 40-49 years in good health and CMV-seronegative.

Here the CDR3 DNA reads TGTGCCAGCAGTTTAAACCGCTCCTTCGGGACACGAACTTTCTTT. Translated, it gives CASSLNRSFGTRTFF. The chain combines TRBV27 with TRBJ1-1, with a weak D call TRBD1 (6 bases). The germline gives CDR1 MNHEY, CDR2 SMNVEV (reference sequence). Trimming removed 2 bases at V and 12 bases at J, with 22 bases between. The CDR3 sequence is 15 residues long.